These 5 T cell receptor beta chains share one sample of origin, sequenced in a study of T-cell memory formation after mild COVID-19. MiXCR, applied by TCRdb to the 5' RACE reads, yields one record per CDR3 protein. The sample consists of approximately 250,000 distinct CDR3 sequences, roughly 15% of them appearing once. Sample: PBMCs or a T cell subset sorted from them (not recorded which). The receptors come from a man aged 18 to 30 who had mild COVID-19 (a few samples of this study predate the infection). Cell type and time point are not known.

In its sample, this clonotype was seen many times. V usage is TRBV7-9 and J usage is TRBJ1-4; the D gene is possibly TRBD1 (5 bases). Germline V CDR1 and CDR2: SEHNR, FQNEAQ (reference sequence). The CDR3 sequence is 14 residues long. Trimming cost V 5 bases and J 8 bases, with 15 bases left between them. The CDR3, as DNA: TGTGCCAGCAGCCGCCTAGGGGTTGGGGAAAAACTGTTTTTT. This translates into CASSRLGVGEKLFF.

This clonotype was seen only a few times. The rearrangement uses TRBV6-5 and TRBJ1-2, with no clear D. Germline-derived CDR1 and CDR2 are MNHEY and SVGAGI. CDR3 length: 14 residues. The V end was cut by 6 bases, the J end by 5 bases, with 16 bases between. CDR3 residues: CASSMVLDGYGYTF. CDR3 coding DNA: TGTGCCAGCAGCATGGTATTAGACGGATATGGCTACACCTTC.

This chain uses TRBV19 with TRBJ1-5; D gene ambiguous. The ends were cut back, 7 bases at V and 3 bases at J, with 13 bases in the middle. Germline values: CDR1 LNHDA, CDR2 SQIVND (reference sequence). This CDR3 contains 14 residues. The CDR3 loop reads CASNPPAPNQPQHF. DNA for the CDR3: TGTGCCAGTAACCCTCCAGCGCCCAATCAGCCCCAGCATTTT.

CDR3 sequence: CASSLRGGVYEQYF. DNA of the CDR3: TGCGCCAGCAGCTTGCGAGGGGGTGTCTACGAGCAGTACTTC. The chain is built from TRBV5-1 and TRBJ2-7, with a tentative D call TRBD1 (6 bases). The germline gives CDR1 SGHRS, CDR2 YFSETQ. The CDR3 loop spans 14 amino acids. V was pared by 1 base and J by 3 bases, with 11 bases between.

The chain joins TRBV11-3 to TRBJ2-1; possibly TRBD2 for D (7 bases). Per germline, CDR1 SGHNT and CDR2 YENEEA. V was clipped by 5 bases and J by 1 base, with 18 bases between them. CDR3 length equals 17 residues. In DNA, the CDR3 is TGTGCCAGCAGCCCCACGGTGGGAGGGGGTTCCTACAATGAGCAGTTCTTC. The encoded protein is CASSPTVGGGSYNEQFF.